Below, 15 T cell receptor beta chains from the same sample are listed, as sequenced in a study of blood T cell repertoires in COVID-19 (dated by TCRdb to between 2020 and 2021). Receptor libraries were prepared by the immunoSEQ multiplex PCR assay. TCRdb holds this immuneACCESS table with in-frame rearrangements only. Some clones are missing; in checked studies, unresolved V genes explain under half, and the rest has no known cause. This sample lists 310,000 or so clones; 87% were detected once. The ten largest clones capture around 10% of the sample. Sequences were obtained from PBMCs or T cells enriched from blood (not recorded which). The receptor source for this set is a woman aged 18-30 years who had recovered from COVID-19.

This chain joins TRBV7-9 and TRBJ2-1, with 8 bases that match TRBD2. Trimming took 0 bases from V and 5 from J; bases not matched to a gene: 6. Germline V gene sequence: CDR1 SEHNR, CDR2 FQNEAQ (reference sequence). This CDR3 has 16 amino acids. The CDR3 DNA reads TGTGCCAGCAGCTTAGCGGGCGGGGGGACAAACAATGAGCAGTTCTTC. It translates to CASSLAGGGTNNEQFF.

This clone occurred once. The chain employs TRBV19 and TRBJ2-1; D is unclear. This CDR3 is 12 amino acids long. The germline V gene encodes CDR1 LNHDA and CDR2 SQIVND (reference sequence). Trimming left V 6 bases short and J 4 bases short, with 7 bases between. The CDR3 sequence is CASSGYYNEQFF. Here the CDR3 DNA reads TGTGCCAGTAGCGGGTATTACAATGAGCAGTTCTTC. Complete variable domain (other parts from reference TRBV19 and TRBJ2-1): DGGITQSPKYLFRKEGQNVTLSCEQNLNHDAMYWYRQDPGQGLRLIYYSQIVNDFQKGDIAEGYSVSREKKESFPLTVTSAQKNPTAFYLCASSGYYNEQFFGPGTRLTVL.

V and J are TRBV18 and TRBJ1-2, with 7 positions matching TRBD1. The V segment lost 2 bases and the J segment 6 bases; nucleotides outside the gene matches: 3. Germline V CDR1 and CDR2: KGHSH, LQKENI. This CDR3 comprises 13 residues. This chain's CDR3 is CASSPIRGDGYTF. The CDR3 region has the DNA TGTGCCAGCTCACCAATCAGGGGGGATGGCTACACCTTC.

The J gene is TRBJ1-2, the V gene TRBV11-2, with a tentative D call TRBD1 (6 bases). Germline CDR1 is SGHAT and CDR2 is FQNNGV. The CDR3 length is 16 residues. V was clipped by 0 bases and J by 2 bases, with 13 bases between them. The CDR3 DNA reads TGTGCCAGCAGCTTAGATCGACAGGCTTACAACTATGGCTACACCTTC. Translation: CASSLDRQAYNYGYTF.

J is TRBJ1-5 and V is TRBV9; 9 bases match TRBD1. Germline loops: CDR1 SGDLS, CDR2 YYNGEE. This CDR3 is 15 amino acids long. The trim removed 4 bases at V and 2 bases at J, leaving 4 bases unmatched. For the CDR3, the DNA is TGTGCCAGCAGCCAAACAGGGGGCGGCAATCAGCCCCAGCATTTT. Amino acid sequence: CASSQTGGGNQPQHF.

The sample holds many counts of this clone. The CDR3 nucleotides are TGTGCCAGTAAACAAAGCGGGTTCCTTCAAGAGACCCAGTACTTC. Its protein product is CASKQSGFLQETQYF. V is TRBV19 and J is TRBJ2-5; maybe TRBD2 (6 bases). The germline gives CDR1 LNHDA, CDR2 SQIVND (reference sequence). This CDR3 has 15 amino acids. V was trimmed by 7 bases and J by 2 bases, leaving 17 bases between them.

V and J are TRBV28 and TRBJ1-5, with TRBD1 identical over 7 bases. The CDR3 loop spans 15 amino acids. The junction had 10 bases not matched to a gene; V was cut back by 6 bases and J by 5 bases. Per germline, CDR1 MDHEN and CDR2 SYDVKM. CDR3: CASRKQGQRHQPQHF. The CDR3, as DNA: TGTGCCAGCAGAAAACAGGGACAGCGGCATCAGCCCCAGCATTTT.

The chain uses TRBV5-1 and TRBJ2-1; 8 bases map to TRBD2. CDR1 is SGHRS and CDR2 is YFSETQ in the germline V gene. The CDR3 totals 16 residues. After removal of 1 base from V and 1 base from J, the junction contained 4 bases not matched to a gene. The CDR3 sequence is CASSLLGGESYNEQFF. The CDR3 nucleotides are TGCGCCAGCAGCTTGCTCGGGGGGGAATCCTACAATGAGCAGTTCTTC.

V is TRBV2 and J is TRBJ1-6; TRBD1 matches at 7 bases. With V trimmed by 0 bases and J by 7 bases, 3 bases remained unmatched. The CDR3 length is 15 residues. Germline V lookup: CDR1 SNHLY, CDR2 FYNNEI. CDR3 bases: TGTGCCAGCAGTGAAGCGCGACAGGGAAATTCACCCCTCCACTTT. The encoded protein is CASSEARQGNSPLHF.

The chain joins TRBV27 to TRBJ2-7, with D possibly being TRBD1 (6 bases). CDR3 length equals 14 residues. V was trimmed by 6 bases and J by 1 base, leaving 13 bases between them. CDR1 and CDR2 from the germline V gene are MNHEY and SMNVEV (reference sequence). In DNA form, the CDR3 reads TGTGCCAGCAGGCAACAGGGACCTTCCTACGAGCAGTACTTC. Its translation: CASRQQGPSYEQYF.

V is TRBV9 and J is TRBJ1-1, with D maybe TRBD1 (6 bases). This CDR3 has 17 residues. V lost 2 bases and J lost 0, with 17 bases in between. Germline values: CDR1 SGDLS, CDR2 YYNGEE. CDR3 sequence reads: CASSVRGTDPMNTEAFF. CDR3 DNA: TGTGCCAGCAGCGTGAGGGGGACGGATCCTATGAACACTGAAGCTTTCTTT.

The chain links TRBV3-1 (or the pseudogene TRBV3-2) to TRBJ2-3, with a possible D match to TRBD2 (6 bases). Germline-derived CDR1 and CDR2 are LGHDT and YNNKEL (reference sequence). This CDR3 is 17 amino acids long. Trimming pared 4 bases from V and 2 bases from J, leaving 19 bases between. Here the CDR3 DNA reads TGTGCCAGCAGCCGCGACTCGGGACTCCCGATCACAGATACGCAGTATTTT. This codes for CASSRDSGLPITDTQYF.

The V gene is TRBV7-3, the J gene TRBJ1-1; 7 bases line up with TRBD1. The V gene's germline CDR1 is SGHTA and CDR2 FQGTGA. Losses at the gene ends were 5 bases for V and 2 bases for J; bases not matched to a gene: 11. The CDR3 is made up of 16 amino acids. The CDR3 nucleotides read TGTGCCAGCAGCCCCCACAGGGGATACCCAAACACTGAAGCTTTCTTT. Protein sequence: CASSPHRGYPNTEAFF. The variable domain in full, with the rest retrieved from reference TRBV7-3 and TRBJ1-1, is GAGVSQTPSNKVTEKGKYVELRCDPISGHTALYWYRQSLGQGPEFLIYFQGTGAADDSGLPNDRFFAVRPEGSVSTLKIQRTERGDSAVYLCASSPHRGYPNTEAFFGQGTRLTVV.

The chain has TRBV4-3 and TRBJ2-1, with D maybe TRBD2 (6 bases). CDR3 length equals 14 residues. Germline assignment: CDR1 LGHNA and CDR2 YSLEER. The V end lost 1 base, the J end lost 10 bases, and 14 bases lay between the germline ends. The CDR3 sequence: CASSQGISSGEQFF. DNA for the CDR3: TGCGCCAGCAGCCAAGGAATCTCCAGCGGGGAGCAGTTCTTC.

On this clone itself: Other DNA sequences in the sample encode the same CDR3. The CDR3 DNA reads TGTGCCAGCAGTTTTACAGTCAGCTCCTACAATGAGCAGTTCTTC. Protein product: CASSFTVSSYNEQFF. This chain links TRBV27 with TRBJ2-1; D ambiguous. Trimming took off 3 bases at V and 0 bases at J, with 9 bases between the two ends. Germline assignment: CDR1 MNHEY and CDR2 SMNVEV (reference sequence). The CDR3 has 15 amino acids.